This T cell receptor (beta chain) was sequenced during a study of shared clonotypes between healthy human individuals. At the level of the study: Three plates were used per donor for CD4 naive, three for CD4 memory, two for CD8 naive and one for CD8 memory.

V was clipped by 4 bases and J by 1 base, with 16 bases between them. CDR1 and CDR2 (germline): SNHLY, FYNNEI. The CDR3 is 17 residues long. When replicate PCRs were run on sorted subsets, they used about 220 ng DNA, some 30,000 T cell genomes. Data came from immunoSEQ multiplex PCR; TCRdb stores just in-frame clones and leaves some out. The table lists about 100,000 clones, over 65% of them singletons, with over 20% in the top ten. The receptor was derived from a woman aged 25 to 39 in good health. This chain connects TRBV2 to TRBJ1-4; tentative D call: TRBD1 (5 bases). The sequencing sample was made of memory CD8+ T cells sorted from blood. Subset given: CD45RO+ cells pooled with CCR7-negative TemRA cells. The CDR3 reads CASSGVLRVVTNEKLFF. The DNA for the CDR3 is TGTGCCAGCAGTGGCGTCCTCAGGGTGGTAACTAATGAAAAACTGTTTTTT.